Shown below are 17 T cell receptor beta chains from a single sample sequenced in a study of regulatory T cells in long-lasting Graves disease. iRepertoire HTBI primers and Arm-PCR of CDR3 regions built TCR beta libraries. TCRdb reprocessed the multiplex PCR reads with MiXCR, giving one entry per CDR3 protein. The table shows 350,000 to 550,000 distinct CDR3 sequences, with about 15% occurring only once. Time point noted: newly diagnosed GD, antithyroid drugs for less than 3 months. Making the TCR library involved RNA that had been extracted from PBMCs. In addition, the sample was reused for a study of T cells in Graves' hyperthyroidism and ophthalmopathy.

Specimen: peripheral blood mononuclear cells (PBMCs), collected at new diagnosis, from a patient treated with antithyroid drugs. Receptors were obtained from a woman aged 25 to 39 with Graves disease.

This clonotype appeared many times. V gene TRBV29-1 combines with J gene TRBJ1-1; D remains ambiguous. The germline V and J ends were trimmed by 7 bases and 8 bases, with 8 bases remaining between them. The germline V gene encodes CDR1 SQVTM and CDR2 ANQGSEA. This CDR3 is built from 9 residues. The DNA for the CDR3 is TGCAGCGGAGGAATGGAAGCTTTCTTT. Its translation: CSGGMEAFF. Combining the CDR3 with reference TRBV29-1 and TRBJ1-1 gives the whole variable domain SAVISQKPSRDICQRGTSLTIQCQVDSQVTMMFWYRQQPGQSLTLIATANQGSEATYESGFVIDKFPISRPNLTFSTLTVSNMSPEDSSIYLCSGGMEAFFGQGTRLTVV.

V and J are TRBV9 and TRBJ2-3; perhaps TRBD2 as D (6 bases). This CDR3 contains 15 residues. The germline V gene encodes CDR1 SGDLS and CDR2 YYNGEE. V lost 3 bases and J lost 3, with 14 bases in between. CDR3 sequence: CASSETSGFTDTQYF. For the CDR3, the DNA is TGTGCCAGCAGCGAGACTAGTGGTTTTACAGATACGCAGTATTTT.

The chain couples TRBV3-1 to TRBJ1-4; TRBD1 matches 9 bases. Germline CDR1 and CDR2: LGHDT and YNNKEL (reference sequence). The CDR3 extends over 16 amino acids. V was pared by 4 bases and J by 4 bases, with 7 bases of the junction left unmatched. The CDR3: CASSPGTGTVNEKLFF. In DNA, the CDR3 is TGTGCCAGCAGCCCCGGGACAGGGACTGTTAATGAAAAACTGTTTTTT. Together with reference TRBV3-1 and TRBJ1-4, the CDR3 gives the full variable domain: DTAVSQTPKYLVTQMGNDKSIKCEQNLGHDTMYWYKQDSKKFLKIMFSYNNKELIINETVPNRFSPKSPDKAHLNLHINSLELGDSAVYFCASSPGTGTVNEKLFFGSGTQLSVL.

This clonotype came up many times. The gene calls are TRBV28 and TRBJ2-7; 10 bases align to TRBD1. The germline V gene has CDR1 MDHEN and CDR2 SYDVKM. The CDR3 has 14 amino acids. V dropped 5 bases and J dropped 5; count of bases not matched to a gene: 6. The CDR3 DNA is TGTGCCAGCAGTAGACAGGGGGCTCCCCACGAGCAGTACTTC. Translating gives CASSRQGAPHEQYF.

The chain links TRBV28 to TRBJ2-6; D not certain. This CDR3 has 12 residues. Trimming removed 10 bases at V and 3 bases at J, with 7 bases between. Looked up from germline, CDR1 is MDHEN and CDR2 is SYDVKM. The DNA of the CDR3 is TGTGCCACCCTGCGTGGGGCCAACGTCCTGACTTTC. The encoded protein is CATLRGANVLTF.

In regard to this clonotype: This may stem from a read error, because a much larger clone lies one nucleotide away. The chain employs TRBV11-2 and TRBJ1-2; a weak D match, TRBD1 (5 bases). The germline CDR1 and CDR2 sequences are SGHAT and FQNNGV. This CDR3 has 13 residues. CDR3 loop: CASSLGGVWGYIF. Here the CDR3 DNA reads TGTGCCAGCAGCTTAGGGGGAGTCTGGGGCTACATCTTC.

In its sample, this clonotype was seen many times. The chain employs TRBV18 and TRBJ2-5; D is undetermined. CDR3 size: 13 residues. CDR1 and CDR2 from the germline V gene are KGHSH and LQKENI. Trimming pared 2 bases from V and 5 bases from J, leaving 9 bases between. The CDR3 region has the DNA TGTGCCAGCTCACCAAGAGGTTCGGAGACCCAGTACTTC. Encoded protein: CASSPRGSETQYF.

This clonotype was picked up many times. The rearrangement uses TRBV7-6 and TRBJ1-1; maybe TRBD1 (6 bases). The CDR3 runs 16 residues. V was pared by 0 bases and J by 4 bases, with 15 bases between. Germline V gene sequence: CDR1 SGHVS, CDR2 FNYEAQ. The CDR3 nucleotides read TGTGCCAGCAGCTTAGCAGTCAGGGGAAAGGCCACTGAAGCTTTCTTT. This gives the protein CASSLAVRGKATEAFF.

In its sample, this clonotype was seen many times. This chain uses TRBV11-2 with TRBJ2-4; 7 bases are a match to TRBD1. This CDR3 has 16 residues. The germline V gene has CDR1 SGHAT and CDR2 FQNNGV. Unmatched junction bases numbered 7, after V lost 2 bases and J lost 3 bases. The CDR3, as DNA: TGTGCCAGCAGCTTAAGACAGGGTTACGACAAAAACATTCAGTACTTC. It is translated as CASSLRQGYDKNIQYF.

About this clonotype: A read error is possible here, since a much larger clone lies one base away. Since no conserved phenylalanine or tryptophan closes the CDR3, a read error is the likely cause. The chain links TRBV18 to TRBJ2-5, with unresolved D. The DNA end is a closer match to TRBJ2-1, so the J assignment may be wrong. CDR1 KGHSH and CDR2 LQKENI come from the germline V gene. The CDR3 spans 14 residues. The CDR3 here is CASSPTPILYEQFL. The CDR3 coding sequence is TGTGCCAGCTCCCCCACCCCGATACTTTATGAGCAGTTCCTC.

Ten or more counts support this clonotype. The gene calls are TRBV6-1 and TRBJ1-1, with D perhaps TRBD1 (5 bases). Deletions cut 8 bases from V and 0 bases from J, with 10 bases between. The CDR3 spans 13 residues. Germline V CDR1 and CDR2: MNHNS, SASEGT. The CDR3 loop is CASLGPLNTEAFF. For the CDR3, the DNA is TGTGCCAGCTTGGGACCTTTGAACACTGAAGCTTTCTTT.

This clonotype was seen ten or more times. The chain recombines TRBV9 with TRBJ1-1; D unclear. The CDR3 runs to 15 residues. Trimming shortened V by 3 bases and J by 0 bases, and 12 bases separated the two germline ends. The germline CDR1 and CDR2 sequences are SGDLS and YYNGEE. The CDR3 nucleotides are TGTGCCAGCAGCGGGCAGCCCAAAATGAACACTGAAGCTTTCTTT. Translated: CASSGQPKMNTEAFF. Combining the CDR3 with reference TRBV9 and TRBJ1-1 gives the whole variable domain DSGVTQTPKHLITATGQRVTLRCSPRSGDLSVYWYQQSLDQGLQFLIQYYNGEERAKGNILERFSAQQFPDLHSELNLSSLELGDSALYFCASSGQPKMNTEAFFGQGTRLTVV.

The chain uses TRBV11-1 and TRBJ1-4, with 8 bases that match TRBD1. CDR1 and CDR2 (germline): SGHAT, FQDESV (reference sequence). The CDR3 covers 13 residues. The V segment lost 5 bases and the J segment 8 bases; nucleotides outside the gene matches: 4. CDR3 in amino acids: CASSGRQGEKLFF. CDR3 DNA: TGTGCCAGCAGCGGACGACAGGGGGAAAAACTGTTTTTT.

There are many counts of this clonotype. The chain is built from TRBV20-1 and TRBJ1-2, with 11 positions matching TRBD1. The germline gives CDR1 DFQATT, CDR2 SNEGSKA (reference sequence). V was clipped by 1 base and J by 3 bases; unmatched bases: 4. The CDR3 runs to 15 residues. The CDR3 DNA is TGCAGTGCTAGAGTGGGGACAGGGGGGCACTATGGCTACACCTTC. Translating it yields CSARVGTGGHYGYTF.

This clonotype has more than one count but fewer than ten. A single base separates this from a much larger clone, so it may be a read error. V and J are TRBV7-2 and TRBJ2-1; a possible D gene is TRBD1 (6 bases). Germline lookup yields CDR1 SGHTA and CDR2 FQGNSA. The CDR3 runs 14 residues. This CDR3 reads CASRDLGAYSEQFF. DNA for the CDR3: TGTGCCAGCAGAGACCTGGGGGCGTACAGTGAGCAGTTCTTC.

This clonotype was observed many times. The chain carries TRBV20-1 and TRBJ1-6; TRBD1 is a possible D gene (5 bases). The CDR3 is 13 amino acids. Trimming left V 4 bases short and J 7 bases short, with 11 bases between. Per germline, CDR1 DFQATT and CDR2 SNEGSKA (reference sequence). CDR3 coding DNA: TGCAGTGCTACGGGACCAGACAATTCACCCCTCCACTTT. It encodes CSATGPDNSPLHF.

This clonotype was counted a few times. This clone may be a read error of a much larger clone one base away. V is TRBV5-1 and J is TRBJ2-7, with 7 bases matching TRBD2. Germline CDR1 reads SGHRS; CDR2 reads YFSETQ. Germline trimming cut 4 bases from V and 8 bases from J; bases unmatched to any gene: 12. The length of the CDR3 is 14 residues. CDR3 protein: CASSPVRTSGKQYF. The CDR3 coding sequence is TGCGCCAGCAGCCCAGTCCGGACTAGTGGCAAGCAGTACTTC.